This is a list of T cell receptor beta chains from one sample in a study of CXCR3-negative and CXCR3-positive naive CD8 T cells. TCRdb reanalyzed the 5' RACE reads, giving one entry per CDR3 protein sequence and no DNA. The sample's table shows 75,000 to 100,000 distinct CDR3 sequences. Sequencing used naive CXCR3+ CD8+ T cells from blood. The receptors derive from a human donor in good health. Some clones in this sample may be carry-over from other donors' samples. The CDR3 runs from the conserved cysteine through the conserved F or W. Fields, in order: J gene, CDR3 length, V gene, CDR3 protein.

J gene: TRBJ2-3; CDR3 length: 14; V gene: TRBV7-3; CDR3 protein: CASTEGLGADTQYF
J gene: TRBJ1-1; CDR3 length: 12; V gene: TRBV12-3/TRBV12-4; CDR3 protein: CASSLGPHEAFF
J gene: TRBJ2-3; CDR3 length: 14; V gene: TRBV7-9; CDR3 protein: CASSSPGRPDTQYF
J gene: TRBJ2-3; CDR3 length: 18; V gene: TRBV7-4; CDR3 protein: CASTSAGLAGGYTDTQYF
J gene: TRBJ2-1; CDR3 length: 17; V gene: TRBV7-9; CDR3 protein: CASSLVPTSDSYNEQFF
J gene: TRBJ2-1; CDR3 length: 14; V gene: TRBV19; CDR3 protein: CASRTTGLNGVQFF
J gene: TRBJ2-5; CDR3 length: 18; V gene: TRBV7-2; CDR3 protein: CASSLAVLAGVWEETQYF
J gene: TRBJ2-5; CDR3 length: 16; V gene: TRBV4-3; CDR3 protein: CASSQDLTGGGTVRYF
J gene: TRBJ2-4; CDR3 length: 12; V gene: TRBV30; CDR3 protein: CAWSQTGCIQYF
J gene: TRBJ1-5; CDR3 length: 16; V gene: TRBV7-9; CDR3 protein: CASSLGLGTDYQPQHF
J gene: TRBJ1-2; CDR3 length: 13; V gene: TRBV29-1; CDR3 protein: CSVQSGTPYGYTF
J gene: TRBJ2-1; CDR3 length: 15; V gene: TRBV12-3/TRBV12-4; CDR3 protein: CASREVAYVYNEQFF
J gene: TRBJ2-1; CDR3 length: 12; V gene: TRBV27; CDR3 protein: CASWGQGGEQFF
J gene: TRBJ2-1; CDR3 length: 15; V gene: TRBV20-1; CDR3 protein: CSARTEGVLRNEQFF
J gene: TRBJ2-7; CDR3 length: 15; V gene: TRBV19; CDR3 protein: CASSDWDRVPYEQYF
J gene: TRBJ2-6; CDR3 length: 21; V gene: TRBV19; CDR3 protein: CASSRYRAETGPQAGANVLTF
J gene: TRBJ2-7; CDR3 length: 14; V gene: TRBV4-3; CDR3 protein: CASSQLTGSYEQYF
J gene: TRBJ2-7; CDR3 length: 15; V gene: TRBV7-9; CDR3 protein: CASRYFRDRTYEQYF